This is a list of T cell receptor beta chains from one sample in a study of T cell changes during pregnancy in multiple sclerosis. Profiled with immunoSEQ multiplex PCR; TCRdb holds only in-frame clones, not every one. The sample includes about 36,000 clones, approximately 90% seen only once; the top ten take 0.45% to 0.6%. The source was CD4+ T cells from peripheral blood mononuclear cells, collected in the first trimester of pregnancy. The origin of the receptors is a female donor with multiple sclerosis, enrolled in a pregnancy study. Each CDR3 is given with its conserved first and last residue. A D gene is named only where the DNA matches it firmly. A clone size is listed for some rows: how often the clone was seen (once, few, many), or a class if it is expanded.

CDR3,DNA,J,size,D,V
CATSRGDRGPEAFF,TGTGCCACCAGCAGGGGAGACAGGGGGCCTGAAGCTTTCTTT,TRBJ1-1,.,TRBD1,TRBV15
CASSPLGGANTGELFF,TGTGCCAGCTCACCTCTAGGGGGAGCGAACACCGGGGAGCTGTTTTTT,TRBJ2-2,once,.,TRBV18
CASSLGPVSTDTQYF,TGTGCCAGCAGCTTGGGCCCGGTAAGCACAGATACGCAGTATTTT,TRBJ2-3,.,.,TRBV5-6
CASNPGQTGNTIYF,TGTGCCAGCAACCCCGGACAGACTGGAAACACCATATATTTT,TRBJ1-3,.,.,TRBV6-6
CASSPHYTGELFF,TGTGCCAGCAGCCCCCATTACACCGGGGAGCTGTTTTTT,TRBJ2-2,.,.,TRBV7-2
CASSSGTMKGTQYF,TGTGCCAGCAGCTCCGGGACTATGAAGGGGACCCAGTACTTC,TRBJ2-5,.,TRBD2,TRBV7-3
CASSLHLTGEEKLFF,TGTGCCAGCAGCTTGCACTTGACAGGGGAAGAAAAACTGTTTTTT,TRBJ1-4,.,TRBD1,TRBV5-8
CASSREGARETQYF,TGTGCCAGCAGCCGAGAGGGGGCCCGGGAGACCCAGTACTTC,TRBJ2-5,.,TRBD1,TRBV9
CASSQARTGHYEQYF,TGTGCCAGCAGCCAGGCGCGGACAGGGCACTACGAGCAGTACTTC,TRBJ2-7,once,TRBD1,TRBV14
CASSLPTGEGETQYF,TGTGCCAGCAGTTTACCAACAGGGGAAGGCGAGACCCAGTACTTC,TRBJ2-5,.,TRBD1,TRBV28
CASSHPRQGDSALGTEAFF,TGTGCCAGCAGTCATCCTCGACAGGGCGATAGTGCCTTGGGCACTGAAGCTTTCTTT,TRBJ1-1,.,TRBD1,TRBV2
CASSERVDTGELFF,TGCGCCAGCAGTGAGCGCGTAGATACCGGGGAGCTGTTTTTT,TRBJ2-2,.,.,TRBV10-2
CASSVAGTYNEQFF,TGTGCCAGCAGCGTAGCGGGGACCTACAATGAGCAGTTCTTC,TRBJ2-1,.,.,TRBV9
CASSALGRNTDTQYF,TGTGCCAGCAGCGCTCTGGGGAGAAATACAGATACGCAGTATTTT,TRBJ2-3,.,.,TRBV9
CASSYFGGDEQFF,TGTGCCAGCAGTTACTTCGGCGGGGATGAGCAGTTCTTC,TRBJ2-1,.,.,TRBV6-5
CASRQTDSGANVLTF,TGTGCCAGCAGGCAGACAGACTCTGGGGCCAACGTCCTGACTTTC,TRBJ2-6,.,.,TRBV7-9
CASSEALGTGSEKLFF,TGTGCCAGCAGTGAAGCGCTCGGGACAGGGAGTGAAAAACTGTTTTTT,TRBJ1-4,.,TRBD1,TRBV2
CASSEARRGLSSYEQYF,TGTGCCAGCAGTGAAGCGCGACGAGGGCTCAGCTCCTACGAGCAGTACTTC,TRBJ2-7,.,.,TRBV6-1
CASSFGTSVYEQYF,TGTGCCAGCAGCTTCGGGACTAGCGTCTACGAGCAGTACTTC,TRBJ2-7,.,TRBD2,TRBV28
CASSVGQRDTQYF,TGTGCCAGCAGTGTAGGACAGCGGGATACGCAGTATTTT,TRBJ2-3,.,.,TRBV6-4
CASKVQGQSMGGYTF,TGTGCCAGTAAGGTGCAGGGACAGTCCATGGGCGGCTACACCTTC,TRBJ1-2,.,TRBD1,TRBV19
CAWDSLETQYF,TGTGCCTGGGATTCTCTGGAGACGCAGTATTTT,TRBJ2-3,.,.,TRBV30
CASSLSRGDTEAFF,TGTGCCAGCAGTTTGTCCAGGGGAGACACTGAAGCTTTCTTT,TRBJ1-1,.,.,TRBV6-1
CASSSDRGFRDEQFF,TGTGCCAGCAGCTCGGACAGGGGGTTTCGGGATGAGCAGTTCTTC,TRBJ2-1,.,TRBD1,TRBV7-9
CASSQVYRGLAFF,TGTGCCAGCAGCCAAGTATACAGGGGATTAGCGTTCTTC,TRBJ2-1,.,TRBD1,TRBV14
CASSLGVGPSPLSYNEQFF,TGTGCCAGCAGCTTGGGGGTGGGCCCAAGCCCCTTATCCTACAATGAGCAGTTCTTC,TRBJ2-1,.,.,TRBV5-4
CASNPGRSDNSPLHF,TGTGCCAGCAACCCCGGGAGGTCCGATAATTCACCCCTCCACTTT,TRBJ1-6,.,.,TRBV27
CASSSIQRGELSSYNEQFF,TGTGCCAGCAGCTCGATCCAGCGGGGGGAGCTGAGCTCCTACAATGAGCAGTTCTTC,TRBJ2-1,.,TRBD2,TRBV11-2
CASSVHEGPGRQPQHF,TGTGCCAGTAGTGTCCACGAGGGTCCTGGCAGGCAGCCCCAGCATTTT,TRBJ1-5,.,.,TRBV19
CASSPRGEPLYEQYF,TGTGCCAGCTCACCACGGGGGGAGCCTCTCTACGAGCAGTACTTC,TRBJ2-7,.,.,TRBV18
CASSLVAAGGPENIQYF,TGTGCCAGCAGCTTAGTTGCGGCAGGGGGTCCGGAAAACATTCAGTACTTC,TRBJ2-4,.,TRBD1,TRBV7-6
CASSLGQGRNEKLFF,TGTGCCAGCAGCTTAGGTCAGGGGCGGAATGAAAAACTGTTTTTT,TRBJ1-4,.,.,TRBV7-8
CASSFIGGPFGTGEQFF,TGTGCCAGCAGCTTTATCGGGGGGCCCTTCGGCACAGGTGAGCAGTTCTTC,TRBJ2-1,.,.,TRBV11-3
CASSAGGNTEAFF,TGTGCCAGCTCAGCCGGGGGGAACACTGAAGCTTTCTTT,TRBJ1-1,.,.,TRBV18
CASSQSGGLNIQYF,TGTGCCAGCAGTCAGAGCGGGGGGCTAAACATTCAGTACTTC,TRBJ2-4,.,TRBD2,TRBV6-5
CASSKARVPGGPCQPQHF,TGTGCCAGCAGCAAAGCCCGCGTCCCGGGGGGACCTTGTCAGCCCCAGCATTTT,TRBJ1-5,.,.,TRBV21-1
CASSLGLASGIGQEQFF,TGCGCCAGCAGCTTGGGCTTGGCTAGCGGGATAGGTCAGGAGCAGTTCTTC,TRBJ2-1,once,TRBD2,TRBV5-1
CASSAAGGRYGYTF,TGTGCCAGCAGTGCGGCGGGAGGTCGCTATGGCTACACCTTC,TRBJ1-2,.,.,TRBV6-4
CASSPSINTEAFF,TGCGCCAGCAGTCCGAGCATAAACACTGAAGCTTTCTTT,TRBJ1-1,.,.,TRBV10-1
CAWRVRRGYNEQFF,TGTGCCTGGAGGGTCCGAAGGGGCTACAATGAGCAGTTCTTC,TRBJ2-1,.,.,TRBV30